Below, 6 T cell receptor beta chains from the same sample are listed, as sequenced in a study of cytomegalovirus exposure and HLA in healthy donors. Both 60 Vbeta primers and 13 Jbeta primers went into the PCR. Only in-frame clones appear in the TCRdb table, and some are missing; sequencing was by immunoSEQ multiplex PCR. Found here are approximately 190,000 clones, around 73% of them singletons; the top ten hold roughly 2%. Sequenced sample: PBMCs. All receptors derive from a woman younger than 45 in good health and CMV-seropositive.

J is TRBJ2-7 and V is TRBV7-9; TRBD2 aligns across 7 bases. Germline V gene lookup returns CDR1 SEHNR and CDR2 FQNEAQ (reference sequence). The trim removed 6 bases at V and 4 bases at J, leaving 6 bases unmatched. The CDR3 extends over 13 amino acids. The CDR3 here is CASRPAGTYEQYF. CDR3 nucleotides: TGTGCCAGCAGGCCAGCGGGAACTTACGAGCAGTACTTC.

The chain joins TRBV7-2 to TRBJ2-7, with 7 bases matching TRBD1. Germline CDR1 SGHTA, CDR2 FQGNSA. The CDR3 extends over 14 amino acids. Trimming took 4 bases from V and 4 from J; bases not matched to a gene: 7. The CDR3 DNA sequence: TGTGCCAGCAGCTGGGGAAGGGGGCCTTACGAGCAGTACTTC. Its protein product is CASSWGRGPYEQYF.

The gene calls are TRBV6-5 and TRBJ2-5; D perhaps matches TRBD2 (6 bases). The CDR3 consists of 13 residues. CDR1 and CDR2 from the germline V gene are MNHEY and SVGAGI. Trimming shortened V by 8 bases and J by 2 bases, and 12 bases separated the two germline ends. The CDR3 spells CASLGGVQETQYF. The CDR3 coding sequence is TGTGCCAGCTTAGGCGGGGTTCAAGAGACCCAGTACTTC.

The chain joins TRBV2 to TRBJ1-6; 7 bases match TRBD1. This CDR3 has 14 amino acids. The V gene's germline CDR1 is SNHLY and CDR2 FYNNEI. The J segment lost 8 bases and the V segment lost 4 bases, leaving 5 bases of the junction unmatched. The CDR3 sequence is CASSGTGDYSPLHF. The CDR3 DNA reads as TGTGCCAGCAGTGGTACAGGGGATTATTCACCCCTCCACTTT.

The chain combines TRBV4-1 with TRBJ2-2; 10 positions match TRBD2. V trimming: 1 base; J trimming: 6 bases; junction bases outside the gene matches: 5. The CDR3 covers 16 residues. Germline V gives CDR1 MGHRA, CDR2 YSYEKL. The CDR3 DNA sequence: TGCGCCAGCAGCCAAGGTCTAGCGGGAGTTTCCGGGGAGCTGTTTTTT. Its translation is CASSQGLAGVSGELFF.

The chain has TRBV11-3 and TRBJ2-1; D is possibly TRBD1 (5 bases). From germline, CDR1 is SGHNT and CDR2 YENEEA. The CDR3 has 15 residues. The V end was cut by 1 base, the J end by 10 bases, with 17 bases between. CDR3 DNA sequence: TGTGCCAGCAGCTTAGCCCGTCAGGGCGTTGAGGAGCAGTTCTTC. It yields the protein CASSLARQGVEEQFF.